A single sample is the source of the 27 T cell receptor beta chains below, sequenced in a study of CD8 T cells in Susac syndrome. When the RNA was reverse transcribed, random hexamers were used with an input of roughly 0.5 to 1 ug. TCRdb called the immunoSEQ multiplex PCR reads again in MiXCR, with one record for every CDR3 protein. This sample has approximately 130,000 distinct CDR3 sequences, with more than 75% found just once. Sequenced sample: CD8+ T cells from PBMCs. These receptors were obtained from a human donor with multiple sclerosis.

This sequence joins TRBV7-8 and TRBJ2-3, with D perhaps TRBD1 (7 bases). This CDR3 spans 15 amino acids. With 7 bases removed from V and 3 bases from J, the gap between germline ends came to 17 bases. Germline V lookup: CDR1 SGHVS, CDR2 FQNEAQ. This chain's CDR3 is CASTQGGTATDTQYF. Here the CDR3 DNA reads TGTGCCAGCACCCAGGGCGGGACAGCAACAGATACGCAGTATTTT.

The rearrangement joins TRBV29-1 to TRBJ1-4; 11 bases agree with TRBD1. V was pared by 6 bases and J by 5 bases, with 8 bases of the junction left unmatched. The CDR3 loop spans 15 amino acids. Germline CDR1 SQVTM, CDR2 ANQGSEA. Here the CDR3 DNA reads TGCAGCGTCGCCGCCTGGGACAGGGGGAATGAAAAACTGTTTTTT. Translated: CSVAAWDRGNEKLFF.

Written as DNA, the CDR3 is TGTGCCAGCAGCTTGGATCTAGAGACCCAGTACTTC. This translates into CASSLDLETQYF. The V gene is TRBV5-4, the J gene TRBJ2-5; no definite D call. The V end was cut by 0 bases, the J end by 4 bases, with 4 bases between. This CDR3 has 12 residues. Germline CDR1 and CDR2: SGHNT and YYREEE (reference sequence).

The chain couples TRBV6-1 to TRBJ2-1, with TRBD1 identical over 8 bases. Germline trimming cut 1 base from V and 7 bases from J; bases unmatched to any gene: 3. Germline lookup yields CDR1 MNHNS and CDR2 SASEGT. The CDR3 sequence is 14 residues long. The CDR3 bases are TGTGCCAGCAGTGAAGGACAGGGGATGAATGAGCAGTTCTTC. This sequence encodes CASSEGQGMNEQFF.

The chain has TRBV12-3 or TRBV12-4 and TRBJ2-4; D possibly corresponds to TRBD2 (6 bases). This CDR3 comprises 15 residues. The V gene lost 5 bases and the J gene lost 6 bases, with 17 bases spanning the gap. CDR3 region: CASSPPAVGGNIQYF. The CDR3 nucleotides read TGTGCCAGCAGTCCCCCGGCAGTGGGGGGAAACATTCAGTACTTC.

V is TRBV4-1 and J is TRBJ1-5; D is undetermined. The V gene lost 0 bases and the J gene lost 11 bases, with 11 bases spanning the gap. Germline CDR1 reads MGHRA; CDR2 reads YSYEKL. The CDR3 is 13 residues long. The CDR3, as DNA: TGCGCCAGCAGCCAAGACAGCGGACGGGCCCAGCATTTT. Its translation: CASSQDSGRAQHF.

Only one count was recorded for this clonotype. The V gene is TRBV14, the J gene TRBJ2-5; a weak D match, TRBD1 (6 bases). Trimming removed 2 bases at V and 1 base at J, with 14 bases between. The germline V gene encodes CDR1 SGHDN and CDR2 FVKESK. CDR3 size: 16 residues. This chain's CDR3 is CASSQSPGTFQETQYF. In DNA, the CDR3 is TGTGCCAGCAGCCAATCCCCCGGGACATTCCAAGAGACCCAGTACTTC.

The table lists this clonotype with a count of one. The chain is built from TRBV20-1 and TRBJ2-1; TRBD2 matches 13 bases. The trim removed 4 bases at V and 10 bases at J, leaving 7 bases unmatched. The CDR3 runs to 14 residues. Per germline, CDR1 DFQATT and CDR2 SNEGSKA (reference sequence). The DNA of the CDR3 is TGCAGTGCTATCGGACTAGCGGGAGTGGGGGAGCAGTTCTTC. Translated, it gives CSAIGLAGVGEQFF.

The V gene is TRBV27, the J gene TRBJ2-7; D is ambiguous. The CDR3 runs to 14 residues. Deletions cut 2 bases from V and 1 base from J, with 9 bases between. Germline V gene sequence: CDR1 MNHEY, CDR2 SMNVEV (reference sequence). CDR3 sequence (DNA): TGTGCCAGCAGTTTAGTAGGGTTTTCCTACGAGCAGTACTTC. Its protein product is CASSLVGFSYEQYF.

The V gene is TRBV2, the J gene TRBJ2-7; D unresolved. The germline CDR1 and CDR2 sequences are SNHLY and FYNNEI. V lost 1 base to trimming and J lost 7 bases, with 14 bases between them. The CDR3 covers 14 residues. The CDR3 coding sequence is TGTGCCAGCAGTGAAGGGGTACTTGTTGGAGAGCAGTACTTC. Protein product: CASSEGVLVGEQYF. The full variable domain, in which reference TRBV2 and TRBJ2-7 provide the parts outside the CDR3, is EPEVTQTPSHQVTQMGQEVILRCVPISNHLYFYWYRQILGQKVEFLVSFYNNEISEKSEIFDDQFSVERPDGSNFTLKIRSTKLEDSAMYFCASSEGVLVGEQYFGPGTRLTVT.

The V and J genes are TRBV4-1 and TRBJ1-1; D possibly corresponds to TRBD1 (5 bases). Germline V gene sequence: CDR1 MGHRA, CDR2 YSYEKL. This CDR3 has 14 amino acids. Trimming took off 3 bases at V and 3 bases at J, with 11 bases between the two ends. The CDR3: CASSHRGEYTEAFF. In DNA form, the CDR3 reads TGCGCCAGCAGCCACCGGGGGGAATACACTGAAGCTTTCTTT.

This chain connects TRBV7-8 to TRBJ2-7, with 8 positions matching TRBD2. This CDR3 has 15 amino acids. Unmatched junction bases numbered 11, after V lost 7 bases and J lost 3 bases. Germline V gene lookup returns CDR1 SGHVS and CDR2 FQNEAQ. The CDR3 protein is CASTLLLAEHYEQYF. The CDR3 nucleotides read TGTGCCAGCACCCTCCTACTAGCGGAACACTACGAGCAGTACTTC. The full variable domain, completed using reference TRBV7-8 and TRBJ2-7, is GAGVSQSPRYKVAKRGQDVALRCDPISGHVSLFWYQQALGQGPEFLTYFQNEAQLDKSGLPSDRFFAERPEGSVSTLKIQRTQQEDSAVYLCASTLLLAEHYEQYFGPGTRLTVT.

CDR3 region: CSVGTSGRGTYEQYF. Here the CDR3 DNA reads TGCAGCGTTGGGACTAGCGGGAGAGGAACCTACGAGCAGTACTTC. This chain connects TRBV29-1 to TRBJ2-7; 13 positions match TRBD2. With V trimmed by 4 bases and J by 2 bases, 5 bases remained unmatched. CDR1 and CDR2 (germline): SQVTM, ANQGSEA. This CDR3 has 15 amino acids.

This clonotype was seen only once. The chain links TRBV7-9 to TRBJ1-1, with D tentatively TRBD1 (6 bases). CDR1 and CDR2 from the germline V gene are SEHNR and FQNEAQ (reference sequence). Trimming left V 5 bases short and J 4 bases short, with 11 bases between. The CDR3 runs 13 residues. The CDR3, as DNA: TGTGCCAGCAGCCCAGGGGTTGTCACTGAAGCTTTCTTT. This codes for CASSPGVVTEAFF.

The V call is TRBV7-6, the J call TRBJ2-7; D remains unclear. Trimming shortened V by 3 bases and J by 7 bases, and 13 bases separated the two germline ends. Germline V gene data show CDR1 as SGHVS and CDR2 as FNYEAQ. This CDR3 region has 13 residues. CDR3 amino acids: CASSFAPLREQYF. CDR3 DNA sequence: TGTGCCAGCAGCTTCGCCCCCCTTCGGGAGCAGTACTTC.

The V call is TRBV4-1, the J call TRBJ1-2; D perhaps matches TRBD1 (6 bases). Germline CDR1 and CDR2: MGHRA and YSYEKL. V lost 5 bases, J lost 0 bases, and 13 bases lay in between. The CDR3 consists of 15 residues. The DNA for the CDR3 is TGCGCCAGCAGCTACCGGACAGAAGCTAACTATGGCTACACCTTC. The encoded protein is CASSYRTEANYGYTF.

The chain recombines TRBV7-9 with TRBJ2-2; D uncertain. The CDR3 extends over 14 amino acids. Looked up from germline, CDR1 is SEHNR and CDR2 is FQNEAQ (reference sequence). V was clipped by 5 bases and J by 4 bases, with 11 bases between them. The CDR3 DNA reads TGTGCCAGCAGCCTGGCGTTCTTCACCGGGGAGCTGTTTTTT. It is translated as CASSLAFFTGELFF.

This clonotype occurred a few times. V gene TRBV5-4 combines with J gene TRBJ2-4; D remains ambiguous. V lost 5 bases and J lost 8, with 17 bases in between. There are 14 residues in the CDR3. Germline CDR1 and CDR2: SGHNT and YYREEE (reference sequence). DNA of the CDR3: TGTGCCAGCAGAGCGCCGGGTTTCGGGCACATTCAGTACTTC. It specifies CASRAPGFGHIQYF.

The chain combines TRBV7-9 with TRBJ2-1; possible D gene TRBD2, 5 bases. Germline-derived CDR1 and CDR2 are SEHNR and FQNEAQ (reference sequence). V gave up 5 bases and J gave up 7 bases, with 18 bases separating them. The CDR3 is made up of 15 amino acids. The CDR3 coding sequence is TGTGCCAGCAGCCCTGGGCTCGGGATTTGGAATGAGCAGTTCTTC. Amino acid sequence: CASSPGLGIWNEQFF.

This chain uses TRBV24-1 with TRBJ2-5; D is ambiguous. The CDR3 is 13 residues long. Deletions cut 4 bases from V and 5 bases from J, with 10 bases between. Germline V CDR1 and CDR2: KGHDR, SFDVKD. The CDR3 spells CATSDTLRETQYF. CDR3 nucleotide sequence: TGTGCCACCAGTGACACTTTACGGGAGACCCAGTACTTC.

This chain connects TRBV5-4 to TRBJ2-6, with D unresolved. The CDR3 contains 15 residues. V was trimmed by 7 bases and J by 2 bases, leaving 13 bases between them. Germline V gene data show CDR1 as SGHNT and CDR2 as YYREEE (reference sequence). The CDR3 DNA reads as TGTGCCAGCCCCACCGGGTCTCCTGGGGCCAACGTCCTGACTTTC. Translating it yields CASPTGSPGANVLTF.

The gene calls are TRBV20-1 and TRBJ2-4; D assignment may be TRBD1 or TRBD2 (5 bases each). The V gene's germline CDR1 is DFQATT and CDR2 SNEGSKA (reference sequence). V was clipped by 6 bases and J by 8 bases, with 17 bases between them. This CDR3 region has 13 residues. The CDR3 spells CSAPPQGRYIQYF. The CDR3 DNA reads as TGCAGTGCCCCCCCCCAGGGACGGTACATTCAGTACTTC.

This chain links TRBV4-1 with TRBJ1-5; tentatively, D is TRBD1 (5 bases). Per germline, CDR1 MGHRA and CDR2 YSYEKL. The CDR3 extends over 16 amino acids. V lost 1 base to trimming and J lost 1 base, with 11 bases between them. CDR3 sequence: CASSQAGQGSNQPQHF. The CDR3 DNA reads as TGCGCCAGCAGCCAAGCAGGCCAGGGCAGCAATCAGCCCCAGCATTTT.

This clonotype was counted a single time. The CDR3 sequence: CASGINTEAFF. DNA for the CDR3: TGTGCCTCGGGGATCAACACTGAAGCTTTCTTT. This sequence joins TRBV12-3 or TRBV12-4 and TRBJ1-1; D is undetermined. This CDR3 contains 11 residues. The V end lost 11 bases, the J end lost 2 bases, and 9 bases lay between the germline ends.

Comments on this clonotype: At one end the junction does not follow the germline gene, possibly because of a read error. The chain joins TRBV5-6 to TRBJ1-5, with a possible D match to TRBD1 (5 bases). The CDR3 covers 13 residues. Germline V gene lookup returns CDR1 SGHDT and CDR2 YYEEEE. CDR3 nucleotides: TGTGCCAGCAGTTTGGGGACTAATCAGCCCCAGCATTTT. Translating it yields CASSLGTNQPQHF. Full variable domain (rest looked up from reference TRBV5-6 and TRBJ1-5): DAGVTQSPTHLIKTRGQQVTLRCSPKSGHDTVSWYQQALGQGPQFIFQYYEEEERQRGNFPDRFSGHQFPNYSSELNVNALLLGDSALYLCASSLGTNQPQHFGDGTRLSIL.

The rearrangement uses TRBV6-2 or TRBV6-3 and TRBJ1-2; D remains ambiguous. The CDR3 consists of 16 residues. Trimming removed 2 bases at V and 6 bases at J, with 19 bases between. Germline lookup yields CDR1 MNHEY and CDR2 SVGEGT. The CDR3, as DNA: TGTGCCAGCAGTTACCTGGAGGTTGTTCCACGGGATGGCTACACCTTC. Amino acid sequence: CASSYLEVVPRDGYTF.

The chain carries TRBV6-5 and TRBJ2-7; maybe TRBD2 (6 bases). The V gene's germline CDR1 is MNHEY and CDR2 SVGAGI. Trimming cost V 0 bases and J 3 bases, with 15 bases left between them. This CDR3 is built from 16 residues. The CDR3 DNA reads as TGTGCCAGCAGTTACTCGGGAGGACCAAAAATCTACGAGCAGTACTTC. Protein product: CASSYSGGPKIYEQYF.